This T cell receptor beta chain appears in the sequencing data of a study of blood T cell repertoires in COVID-19. The CDR3 totals 16 residues. Per the germline V gene, CDR1 is MGHRA and CDR2 is YSYEKL. Trimming pared 0 bases from V and 5 bases from J, leaving 15 bases between. Using immunoSEQ multiplex PCR, the repertoire was profiled, and TCRdb retains in-frame clones only, with some absent. The sample has roughly 95,000 clones, around 76% seen once. The receptor was derived from a man older than 75 with acute or convalescent COVID-19. V is TRBV4-1 and J is TRBJ2-3, with D maybe TRBD2 (5 bases). Sequencing was performed on peripheral blood. CDR3 residues: CASSQDRAGVLDTQYF. The DNA of the CDR3 is TGCGCCAGCAGCCAAGATCGGGCCGGGGTATTAGATACGCAGTATTTT.